Below are 25 T cell receptor beta chains sequenced from a single sample in a study of cytomegalovirus exposure and HLA in healthy donors. The protocol was immunoSEQ multiplex PCR, while the TCRdb copy is restricted to in-frame clones and leaves out a portion. Among about 130,000 clones, roughly nine tenths were seen once, and the ten largest hold 1% to 1.5%. Sequencing used PBMCs. All receptors come from a woman aged 18-30 years in good health and CMV-seronegative.

The rearrangement links TRBV6-5 to TRBJ2-1; the D gene is possibly TRBD1 (5 bases). V was trimmed by 5 bases and J by 14 bases, leaving 16 bases between them. CDR1 is MNHEY, CDR2 SVGAGI, per germline. The CDR3 is 12 residues long. In DNA form, the CDR3 reads TGTGCCAGCAGTACCCCGGTCAGGGTGGAGTTCTTC. This translates into CASSTPVRVEFF.

J is TRBJ1-1 and V is TRBV28; D unresolved. Germline V gene sequence: CDR1 MDHEN, CDR2 SYDVKM. This CDR3 region has 13 residues. Trimming removed 7 bases at V and 5 bases at J, with 14 bases between. The CDR3 spells CASTVNGGTEAFF. In nucleotides, the CDR3 is TGTGCCAGCACCGTAAACGGAGGAACTGAAGCTTTCTTT. The full variable domain, completed using reference TRBV28 and TRBJ1-1, is DVKVTQSSRYLVKRTGEKVFLECVQDMDHENMFWYRQDPGLGLRLIYFSYDVKMKEKGDIPEGYSVSREKKERFSLILESASTNQTSMYLCASTVNGGTEAFFGQGTRLTVV.

The gene calls are TRBV5-8 and TRBJ2-7; TRBD1 matches 9 bases. V shed 4 bases, J shed 0 bases, and the junction held 14 bases outside the gene matches. CDR1 and CDR2 (germline): SGHTS, YDEGEE. The CDR3 spans 18 residues. The CDR3 coding sequence is TGTGCCAGCAGCGGAAGGACCCGTGACAGGGGGAGCTCCTACGAGCAGTACTTC. Protein: CASSGRTRDRGSSYEQYF.

The chain has TRBV6-1 and TRBJ2-7, with TRBD2 identical over 7 bases. The CDR3 extends over 14 amino acids. Germline V CDR1 and CDR2: MNHNS, SASEGT. Losses at the gene ends were 7 bases for V and 2 bases for J; bases not matched to a gene: 8. The CDR3 region is CASTLASGPYEQYF. CDR3 nucleotide sequence: TGTGCCAGCACCCTGGCTAGCGGACCCTACGAGCAGTACTTC.

The chain joins TRBV2 to TRBJ1-2; TRBD1 matches 9 bases. V was clipped by 5 bases and J by 4 bases; unmatched bases: 2. The CDR3 contains 13 residues. Germline V gene data show CDR1 as SNHLY and CDR2 as FYNNEI. The CDR3 sequence: CASSTGGGYGYTF. The CDR3 bases are TGTGCCAGCAGTACAGGGGGCGGCTATGGCTACACCTTC.

The rearrangement uses TRBV5-1 and TRBJ1-2, with D unclear. CDR1 is SGHRS, CDR2 YFSETQ, per germline. The CDR3 has 13 amino acids. V was cut by 4 bases and J by 4 bases, with 11 bases left in between. The CDR3 loop reads CASSPEVAYGYTF. The CDR3 DNA follows: TGCGCCAGCAGCCCCGAGGTTGCCTATGGCTACACCTTC.

The rearrangement links TRBV9 to TRBJ2-6, with a weak D call TRBD1 (5 bases). Germline V CDR1 and CDR2: SGDLS, YYNGEE. The CDR3 sequence is 16 residues long. V was cut by 0 bases and J by 0 bases, with 7 bases left in between. CDR3: CASSVGDSSGANVLTF. The CDR3 DNA reads as TGTGCCAGCAGCGTAGGAGACAGCTCTGGGGCCAACGTCCTGACTTTC.

This clone was detected only a few times. V gene TRBV19 combines with J gene TRBJ1-5; 10 nucleotides align to TRBD1. Trimming took 4 bases from V and 5 from J; bases not matched to a gene: 5. Germline CDR1 and CDR2: LNHDA and SQIVND (reference sequence). The CDR3 covers 15 residues. CDR3 DNA sequence: TGTGCCAGTAGTAGCCGGGACAGGGGCCATCAGCCCCAGCATTTT. This gives the protein CASSSRDRGHQPQHF.

This clone has more than one count but fewer than ten. CDR3 sequence: CASSLVGQWDSPLHF. CDR3 sequence (DNA): TGCGCCAGCAGCTTGGTTGGACAGTGGGATTCACCCCTCCACTTT. The J gene is TRBJ1-6, the V gene TRBV5-1; a weak D match, TRBD1 (6 bases). There are 15 residues in the CDR3. CDR1 and CDR2 (germline): SGHRS, YFSETQ. Trimming removed 0 bases from V and 8 bases from J, with 12 bases in between.

The chain has TRBV11-2 and TRBJ2-7; the D gene is possibly TRBD1 (6 bases). In germline, CDR1 is SGHAT, CDR2 FQNNGV. V shed 7 bases and J shed 4 bases, with 20 bases lying between them. There are 15 residues in the CDR3. CDR3 bases: TGTGCCAGCACCCCAAGGCAGGGGCTTAAGTACGAGCAGTACTTC. This sequence encodes CASTPRQGLKYEQYF.

The chain uses TRBV7-2 and TRBJ1-2; D ambiguous. This CDR3 has 12 residues. Germline CDR1 and CDR2: SGHTA and FQGNSA. V lost 3 bases and J lost 6, with 8 bases in between. The CDR3 here is CASSFPGNGYTF. In DNA, the CDR3 is TGTGCCAGCAGCTTTCCGGGGAATGGCTACACCTTC.

The J gene is TRBJ2-2, the V gene TRBV19; maybe TRBD2 (6 bases). Per the germline V gene, CDR1 is LNHDA and CDR2 is SQIVND (reference sequence). The CDR3 runs to 15 residues. Trimming removed 6 bases from V and 2 bases from J, with 13 bases in between. The CDR3 region is CASSPGLTNTGELFF. The CDR3 DNA follows: TGTGCCAGTAGCCCGGGACTCACTAACACCGGGGAGCTGTTTTTT.

V usage is TRBV5-1 and J usage is TRBJ2-3; perhaps TRBD2 as D (6 bases). Trimming removed 0 bases at V and 3 bases at J, with 11 bases between. Germline V gene data show CDR1 as SGHRS and CDR2 as YFSETQ. The CDR3 is 15 amino acids. CDR3 sequence: CASSLGPGGTDTQYF. The CDR3, as DNA: TGCGCCAGCAGCTTGGGCCCCGGGGGTACAGATACGCAGTATTTT.

The chain links TRBV6-1 to TRBJ2-1; 13 nucleotides match TRBD2. This CDR3 region has 20 residues. Losses at the gene ends were 4 bases for V and 10 bases for J; bases not matched to a gene: 22. Germline V gene lookup returns CDR1 MNHNS and CDR2 SASEGT. The CDR3 DNA follows: TGTGCCAGCAGTGTTCTGTGGACAGGGGGCGGCGGACTAGCGGGGGCCGAGCAGTTCTTC. The encoded protein is CASSVLWTGGGGLAGAEQFF.

The gene calls are TRBV14 and TRBJ2-2; 8 positions agree with TRBD1. CDR1 is SGHDN, CDR2 FVKESK, per germline. With V trimmed by 4 bases and J by 5 bases, 6 bases remained unmatched. This CDR3 comprises 15 residues. The DNA of the CDR3 is TGTGCCAGCAGCCTCAGGGGGCGCTCGACCGGGGAGCTGTTTTTT. The encoded protein is CASSLRGRSTGELFF.

V is TRBV6-5 and J is TRBJ2-1; D is unclear. The V gene's germline CDR1 is MNHEY and CDR2 SVGAGI. This CDR3 comprises 15 residues. Trimming cost V 8 bases and J 5 bases, with 19 bases left between them. DNA of the CDR3: TGTGCCAGCCGGTTTAATCCGGGTCGGGACAATGAGCAGTTCTTC. Its translation is CASRFNPGRDNEQFF.

The rearrangement links TRBV5-1 to TRBJ1-2; the D is unclear. V was cut by 2 bases and J by 8 bases, with 13 bases left in between. Germline V gene lookup returns CDR1 SGHRS and CDR2 YFSETQ. The CDR3 is 13 residues long. As DNA, the CDR3 is TGCGCCAGCAGCTTTCAGGTATTGAGCGGCTACACCTTC. It codes for CASSFQVLSGYTF.

This clone was found once. The V call is TRBV6-4, the J call TRBJ1-6, with 10 bases identical to TRBD1. V shed 6 bases and J 8 bases; nucleotides not matched to a gene: 4. CDR1 and CDR2 (germline): MRHNA, SNTAGT. The CDR3 is 14 amino acids. The CDR3 reads CASSLTGGDSPLHF. In DNA, the CDR3 is TGTGCCAGCAGCCTGACAGGGGGCGATTCACCCCTCCACTTT.

This chain connects TRBV25-1 to TRBJ2-5; D may be TRBD1 (7 bases). The V gene lost 1 base and the J gene lost 5 bases, with 14 bases spanning the gap. CDR1 MGHDK and CDR2 SYGVNS come from the germline V gene. The CDR3 runs 15 residues. CDR3 protein: CASSEWRGRGETQYF. The CDR3 DNA is TGTGCCAGCAGTGAATGGAGGGGGCGCGGGGAGACCCAGTACTTC.

The chain employs TRBV27 and TRBJ2-3, with unresolved D. Trimming stripped 6 bases from V and 5 bases from J, with 9 bases between. The CDR3 runs to 12 residues. Germline V gene sequence: CDR1 MNHEY, CDR2 SMNVEV (reference sequence). CDR3 coding DNA: TGTGCCAGCAGCCTTACCAGAGATACGCAGTATTTT. The encoded protein is CASSLTRDTQYF.

The genes are TRBV12-5 and TRBJ1-6; D possibly corresponds to TRBD1 (5 bases). With 2 bases removed from V and 8 bases from J, the gap between germline ends came to 10 bases. In germline, CDR1 is LGHNT, CDR2 FRNRAP. The CDR3 spans 14 residues. In DNA, the CDR3 is TGTGCTAGTGGTTTGATGGGGGGTGATTCACCCCTCCACTTT. Its protein product is CASGLMGGDSPLHF.

The chain combines TRBV6-5 with TRBJ2-7; no reliable D call. Germline-derived CDR1 and CDR2 are MNHEY and SVGAGI. Trimming left V 2 bases short and J 2 bases short, with 10 bases between. The CDR3 has 14 amino acids. CDR3 region: CASSYVAGTYEQYF. In DNA form, the CDR3 reads TGTGCCAGCAGTTACGTTGCAGGCACCTACGAGCAGTACTTC.

The chain employs TRBV10-1 and TRBJ2-1; tentatively, D is TRBD2 (6 bases). Germline lookup yields CDR1 WNHNN and CDR2 SYGVQD (reference sequence). The CDR3 runs 15 residues. V lost 5 bases to trimming and J lost 7 bases, with 18 bases between them. This CDR3 is CASSFGTGMLNEQFF. CDR3 nucleotide sequence: TGCGCCAGCAGTTTCGGGACTGGTATGCTTAATGAGCAGTTCTTC.

The chain couples TRBV6-5 to TRBJ2-7; 15 bases match TRBD2. The CDR3 loop spans 15 amino acids. Germline CDR1 MNHEY, CDR2 SVGAGI. V lost 3 bases and J lost 4; bases outside the gene matches: 1. CDR3 region: CASSYGTSGGYEQYF. The DNA for the CDR3 is TGTGCCAGCAGTTATGGGACTAGCGGGGGGTACGAGCAGTACTTC.

The rearrangement links TRBV7-9 to TRBJ1-5, with 10 positions matching TRBD1. The CDR3 length is 15 residues. V was pared by 5 bases and J by 4 bases, with 5 bases of the junction left unmatched. Germline V gene data show CDR1 as SEHNR and CDR2 as FQNEAQ (reference sequence). The CDR3 DNA sequence: TGTGCCAGCAGCCCTAGGGGACAGGGGAATCAGCCCCAGCATTTT. This codes for CASSPRGQGNQPQHF.